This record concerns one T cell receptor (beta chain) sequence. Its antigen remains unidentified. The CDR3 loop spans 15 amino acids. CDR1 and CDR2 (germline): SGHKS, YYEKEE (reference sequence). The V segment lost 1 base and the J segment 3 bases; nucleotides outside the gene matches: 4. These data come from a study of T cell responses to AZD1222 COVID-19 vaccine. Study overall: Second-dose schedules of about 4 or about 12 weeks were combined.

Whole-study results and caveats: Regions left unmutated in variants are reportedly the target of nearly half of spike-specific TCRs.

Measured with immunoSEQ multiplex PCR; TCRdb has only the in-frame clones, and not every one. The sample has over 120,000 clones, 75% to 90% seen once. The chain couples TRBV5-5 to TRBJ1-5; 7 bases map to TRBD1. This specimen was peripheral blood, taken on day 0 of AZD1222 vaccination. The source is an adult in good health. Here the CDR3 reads CASSLFGQANQPQHF. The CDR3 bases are TGTGCCAGCAGCTTGTTCGGACAGGCCAATCAGCCCCAGCATTTT.